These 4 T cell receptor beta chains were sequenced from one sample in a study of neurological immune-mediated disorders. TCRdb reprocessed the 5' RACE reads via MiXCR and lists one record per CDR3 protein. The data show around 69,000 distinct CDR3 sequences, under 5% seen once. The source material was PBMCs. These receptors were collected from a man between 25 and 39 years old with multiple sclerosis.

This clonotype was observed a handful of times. As DNA, the CDR3 is TGCAGCGTTGGCTTGGGAAACTCTGGGGCCAACGTCCTGACTTTC. Amino acids: CSVGLGNSGANVLTF. V usage is TRBV29-1 and J usage is TRBJ2-6, with D unresolved. This CDR3 contains 15 residues. Per germline, CDR1 SQVTM and CDR2 ANQGSEA. Between the trimmed V and J ends, which lost 4 bases and 0 bases, there was a span of 10 bases. The full variable domain, rest sourced from reference TRBV29-1 and TRBJ2-6, is SAVISQKPSRDICQRGTSLTIQCQVDSQVTMMFWYRQQPGQSLTLIATANQGSEATYESGFVIDKFPISRPNLTFSTLTVSNMSPEDSSIYLCSVGLGNSGANVLTFGAGSRLTVL.

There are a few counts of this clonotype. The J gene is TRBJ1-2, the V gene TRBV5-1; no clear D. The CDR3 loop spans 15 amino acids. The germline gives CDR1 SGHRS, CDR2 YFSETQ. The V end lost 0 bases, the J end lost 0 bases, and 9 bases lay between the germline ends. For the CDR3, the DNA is TGCGCCAGCAGCTTGGATGGGTCGACTAACTATGGCTACACCTTC. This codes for CASSLDGSTNYGYTF.

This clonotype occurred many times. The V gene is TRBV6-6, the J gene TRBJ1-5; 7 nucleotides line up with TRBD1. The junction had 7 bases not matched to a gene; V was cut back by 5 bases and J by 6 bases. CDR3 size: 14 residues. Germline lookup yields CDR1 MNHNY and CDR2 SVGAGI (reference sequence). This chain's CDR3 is CASSRTGGIQPQHF. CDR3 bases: TGTGCCAGCAGTCGGACAGGTGGTATTCAGCCCCAGCATTTT.

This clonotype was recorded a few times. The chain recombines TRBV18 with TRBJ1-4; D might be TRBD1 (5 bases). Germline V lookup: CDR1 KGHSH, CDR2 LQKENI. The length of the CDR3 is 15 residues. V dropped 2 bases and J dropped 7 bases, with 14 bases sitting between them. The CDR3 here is CASSPSGVTGEKLFF. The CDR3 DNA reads TGTGCCAGCTCACCATCGGGGGTAACGGGTGAAAAACTGTTTTTT.